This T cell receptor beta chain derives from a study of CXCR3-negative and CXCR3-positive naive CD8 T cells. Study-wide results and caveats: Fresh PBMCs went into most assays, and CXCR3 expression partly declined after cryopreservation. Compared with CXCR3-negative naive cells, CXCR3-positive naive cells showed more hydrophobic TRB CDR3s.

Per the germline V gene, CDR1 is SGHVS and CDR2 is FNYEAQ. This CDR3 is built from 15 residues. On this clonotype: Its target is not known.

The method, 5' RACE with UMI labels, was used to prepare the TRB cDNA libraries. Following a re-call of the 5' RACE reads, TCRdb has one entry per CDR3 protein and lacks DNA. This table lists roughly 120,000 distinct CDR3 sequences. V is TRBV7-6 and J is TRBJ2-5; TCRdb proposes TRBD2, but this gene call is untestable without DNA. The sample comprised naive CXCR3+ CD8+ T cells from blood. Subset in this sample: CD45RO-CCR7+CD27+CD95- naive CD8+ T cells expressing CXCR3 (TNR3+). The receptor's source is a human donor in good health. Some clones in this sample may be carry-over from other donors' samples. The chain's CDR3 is CASSFRRGDQGTQYF.